This TCR beta chain originates from a study of blood T cell repertoires in COVID-19. At the level of the study: Some COVID-19 samples were acute and others convalescent; all came from the United States, Italy and Spain.

Profiling relied on immunoSEQ multiplex PCR, and the TCRdb table lists in-frame clones only, not all of them. The table records 70,000 or so clones, roughly 88% of them present only once. CDR3 size: 13 residues. The germline V gene encodes CDR1 KGHSH and CDR2 LQKENI. V lost 2 bases to trimming and J lost 7 bases, with 9 bases between them. The receptor's source is a young man with acute or convalescent COVID-19. The sample was peripheral blood. This rearrangement joins TRBV18 to TRBJ1-5; a possible D gene is TRBD1 (5 bases). CDR3 nucleotides: TGTGCCAGCTCACCAGATCGGGGGCAGCCCCAGCATTTT. Residues: CASSPDRGQPQHF.